This T cell receptor beta chain was captured by sequencing in a study of beta chain features in type 1 diabetes. This clone was detected ten times or more. Its antigen remains unknown. The CDR3 runs to 13 residues. Per germline, CDR1 GTSNPN and CDR2 SVGIG (reference sequence). Deletions cut 0 bases from V and 3 bases from J, with 9 bases between. Of the isolated RNA, all was reverse transcribed, and so the sequenced material was expressed TCRB transcripts. Mean read depth for naive, central memory and regulatory T cell samples was several million reads. TCRdb keeps only in-frame clones here, not all; method: immunoSEQ multiplex PCR. The profile shows 150,000 or so clones, about a tenth of them singletons. General study points: More deletions and fewer insertions at VDJ junctions were seen in type 1 diabetes patients.

The source of this sequence is a man between 18 and 35 years old in good health. Sequencing input: central memory CD4+ T cells from blood. This chain joins TRBV30 and TRBJ2-7; D is unresolved. The chain's CDR3 is CAWSVHEVYEQYF. The CDR3, as DNA: TGTGCCTGGAGTGTACATGAGGTCTACGAGCAGTACTTC.